This T cell receptor (beta chain) was captured in a study of blood T cell repertoires in COVID-19. Study at large: T cells, B-cell-depleted T cells, or PBMCs provided the cDNA or gDNA that served as material.

Using immunoSEQ multiplex PCR, the repertoire was profiled, and TCRdb retains in-frame clones only, with some absent. The sample comprises 400,000 to 500,000 clones, nearly 90% of which are singletons, and about 1.5% rests with the top ten. There are 13 residues in the CDR3. V was shortened by 0 bases and J by 5 bases, with 7 bases between the two germline ends. Germline values: CDR1 SGHAT, CDR2 FQNNGV. This clone has just one count. The chain carries TRBV11-2 and TRBJ1-2; D remains ambiguous. This receptor was identified in a woman younger than 35 who had been exposed to COVID-19. The specimen was PBMCs or T cells enriched from blood (not recorded which). The CDR3 sequence: CASSLDIIYGYTF. Here the CDR3 DNA reads TGTGCCAGCAGCTTAGATATAATATATGGCTACACCTTC.